This TCR beta chain is drawn from a study of blood T cells in healthy people across ages. A sample-barcoded 5' primer and a J-beta primer mix were used in a second PCR of roughly 7 to 11 cycles. The authors tagged each cDNA molecule using a template-switch adaptor with 12 random nucleotides. TCRdb passed the 5' RACE reads through MiXCR, listing each CDR3 protein once. Among over 1,300,000 distinct CDR3 sequences listed, around 59% were seen once. This clonotype has a handful of counts. Specimen: blood. The receptor was derived from a man aged 18 to 30 in good health.

The CDR3: CSVVWLGSYNEQFF. The CDR3 coding sequence is TGCAGCGTTGTTTGGCTGGGGTCCTACAATGAGCAGTTCTTC. The chain uses TRBV29-1 and TRBJ2-1; D gene unclear. With 4 bases removed from V and 1 base from J, the gap between germline ends came to 11 bases. Per germline, CDR1 SQVTM and CDR2 ANQGSEA. The CDR3 is made up of 14 amino acids.